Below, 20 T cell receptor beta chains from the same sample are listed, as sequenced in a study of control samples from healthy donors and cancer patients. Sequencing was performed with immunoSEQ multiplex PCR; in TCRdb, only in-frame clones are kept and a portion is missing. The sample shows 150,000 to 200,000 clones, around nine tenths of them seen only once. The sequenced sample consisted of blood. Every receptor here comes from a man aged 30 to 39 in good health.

The CDR3 DNA reads TGTGCCAGCAGCCAAAGGAGGGGGGACACCGGGGAGCTGTTTTTT. This sequence encodes CASSQRRGDTGELFF. The rearrangement uses TRBV7-3 and TRBJ2-2; D assignment may be TRBD1 or TRBD2 (6 bases each). Germline V lookup: CDR1 SGHTA, CDR2 FQGTGA. This CDR3 is built from 15 residues. The V end lost 5 bases, the J end lost 3 bases, and 13 bases lay between the germline ends.

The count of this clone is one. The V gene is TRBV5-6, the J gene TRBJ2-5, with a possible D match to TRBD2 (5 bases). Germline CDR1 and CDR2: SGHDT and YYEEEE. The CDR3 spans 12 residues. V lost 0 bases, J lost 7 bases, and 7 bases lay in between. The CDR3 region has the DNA TGTGCCAGCAGCTTGGAAGGGAGGACCCAGTACTTC. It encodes CASSLEGRTQYF.

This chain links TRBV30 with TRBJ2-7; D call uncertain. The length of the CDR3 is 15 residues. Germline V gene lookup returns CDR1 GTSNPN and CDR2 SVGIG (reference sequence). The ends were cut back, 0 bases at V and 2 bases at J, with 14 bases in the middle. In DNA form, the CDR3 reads TGTGCCTGGAGTGTATGGGCGTTCGGCCCCTACGAGCAGTACTTC. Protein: CAWSVWAFGPYEQYF.

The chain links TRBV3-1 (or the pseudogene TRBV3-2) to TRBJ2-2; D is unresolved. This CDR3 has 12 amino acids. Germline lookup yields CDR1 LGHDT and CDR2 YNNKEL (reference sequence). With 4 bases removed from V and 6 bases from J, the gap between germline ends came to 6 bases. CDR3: CASSPTAGELFF. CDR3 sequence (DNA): TGTGCCAGCAGCCCAACCGCCGGGGAGCTGTTTTTT.

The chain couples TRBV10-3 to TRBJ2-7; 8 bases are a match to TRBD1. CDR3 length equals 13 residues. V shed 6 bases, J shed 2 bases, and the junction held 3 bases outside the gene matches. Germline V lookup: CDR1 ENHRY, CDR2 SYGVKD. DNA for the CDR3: TGTGCCATCAGGGACAGGGTTCCCTACGAGCAGTACTTC. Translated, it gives CAIRDRVPYEQYF.

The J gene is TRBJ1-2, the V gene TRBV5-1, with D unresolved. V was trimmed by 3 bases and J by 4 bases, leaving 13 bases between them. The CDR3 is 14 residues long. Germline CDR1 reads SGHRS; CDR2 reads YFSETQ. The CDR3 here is CASSSLKNGYGYTF. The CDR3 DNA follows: TGCGCCAGCAGCTCACTAAAGAATGGCTATGGCTACACCTTC.

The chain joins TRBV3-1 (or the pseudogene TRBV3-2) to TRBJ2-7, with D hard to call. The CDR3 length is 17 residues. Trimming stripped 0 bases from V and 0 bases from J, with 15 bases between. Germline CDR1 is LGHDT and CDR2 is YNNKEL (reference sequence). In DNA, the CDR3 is TGTGCCAGCAGCCAAGAATCCCACGGCACACCCTCCTACGAGCAGTACTTC. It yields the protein CASSQESHGTPSYEQYF.

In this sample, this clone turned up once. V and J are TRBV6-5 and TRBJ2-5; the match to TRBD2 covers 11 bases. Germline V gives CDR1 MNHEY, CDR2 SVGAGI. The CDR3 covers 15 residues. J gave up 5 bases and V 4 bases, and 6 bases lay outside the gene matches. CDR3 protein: CASSSRASGGETQYF. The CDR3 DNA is TGTGCCAGCAGTTCCCGGGCTAGCGGGGGGGAGACCCAGTACTTC.

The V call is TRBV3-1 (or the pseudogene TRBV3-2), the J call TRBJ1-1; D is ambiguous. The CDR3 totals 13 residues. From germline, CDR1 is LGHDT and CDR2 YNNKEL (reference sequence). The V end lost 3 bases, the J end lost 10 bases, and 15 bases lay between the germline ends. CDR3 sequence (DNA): TGTGCCAGCAGCCATAGTGGGGAGTCGGGAGCTTTCTTT. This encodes CASSHSGESGAFF.

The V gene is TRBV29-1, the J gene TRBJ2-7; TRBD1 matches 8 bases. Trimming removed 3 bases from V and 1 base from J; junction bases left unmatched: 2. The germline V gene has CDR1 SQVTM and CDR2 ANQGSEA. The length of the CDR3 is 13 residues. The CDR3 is CSVDGTGSYEQYF. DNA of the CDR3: TGCAGCGTTGACGGGACAGGATCCTACGAGCAGTACTTC.

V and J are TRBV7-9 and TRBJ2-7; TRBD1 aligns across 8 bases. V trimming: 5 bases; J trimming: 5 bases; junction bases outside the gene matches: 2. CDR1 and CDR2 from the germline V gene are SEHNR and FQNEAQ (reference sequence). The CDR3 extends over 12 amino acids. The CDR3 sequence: CASSATGDEQYF. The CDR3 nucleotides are TGTGCCAGCAGCGCGACAGGGGACGAGCAGTACTTC.

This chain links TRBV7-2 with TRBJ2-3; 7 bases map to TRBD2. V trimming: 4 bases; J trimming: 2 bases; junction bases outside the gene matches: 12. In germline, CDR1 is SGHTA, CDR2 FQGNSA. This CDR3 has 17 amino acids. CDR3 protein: CASSSPVRDYHTDTQYF. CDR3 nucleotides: TGTGCCAGCAGCTCCCCTGTCCGGGACTACCACACAGATACGCAGTATTTT.

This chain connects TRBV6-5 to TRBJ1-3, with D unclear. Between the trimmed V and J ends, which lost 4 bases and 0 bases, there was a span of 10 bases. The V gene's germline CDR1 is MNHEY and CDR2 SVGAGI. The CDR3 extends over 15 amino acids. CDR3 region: CASSSDIRSGNTIYF. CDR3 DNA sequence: TGTGCCAGCAGTTCAGACATTCGCTCTGGAAACACCATATATTTT.

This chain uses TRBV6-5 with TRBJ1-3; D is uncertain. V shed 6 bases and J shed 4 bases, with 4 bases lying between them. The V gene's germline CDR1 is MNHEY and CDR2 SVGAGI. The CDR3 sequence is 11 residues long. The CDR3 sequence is CASRRGNTIYF. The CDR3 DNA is TGTGCCAGCAGAAGAGGAAACACCATATATTTT.

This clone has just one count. This CDR3 is CASSSRLFSNQPQHF. CDR3 DNA sequence: TGTGCCAGCAGTTCCCGGCTCTTTAGCAATCAGCCCCAGCATTTT. V usage is TRBV28 and J usage is TRBJ1-5; D gene unclear. From germline, CDR1 is MDHEN and CDR2 SYDVKM. Deletions cut 4 bases from V and 0 bases from J, with 10 bases between. This CDR3 is 15 amino acids long.

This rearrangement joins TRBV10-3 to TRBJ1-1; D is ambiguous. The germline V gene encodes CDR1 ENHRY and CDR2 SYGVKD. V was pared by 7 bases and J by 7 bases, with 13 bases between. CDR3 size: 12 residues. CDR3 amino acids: CAITPGSGEAFF. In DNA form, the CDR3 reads TGTGCCATCACCCCCGGGAGCGGTGAAGCTTTCTTT.

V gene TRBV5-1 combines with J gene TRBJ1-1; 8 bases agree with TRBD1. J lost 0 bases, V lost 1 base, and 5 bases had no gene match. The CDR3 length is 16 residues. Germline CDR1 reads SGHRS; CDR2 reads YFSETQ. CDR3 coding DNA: TGCGCCAGCAGCTTGCCCCAGGGGGCTTTGAACACTGAAGCTTTCTTT. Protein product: CASSLPQGALNTEAFF.

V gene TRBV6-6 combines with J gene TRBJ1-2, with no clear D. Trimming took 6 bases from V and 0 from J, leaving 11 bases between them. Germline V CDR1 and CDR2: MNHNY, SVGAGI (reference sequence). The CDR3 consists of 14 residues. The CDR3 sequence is CASRNGLSNYGYTF. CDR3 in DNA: TGTGCCAGCAGAAACGGACTCTCTAACTATGGCTACACCTTC.

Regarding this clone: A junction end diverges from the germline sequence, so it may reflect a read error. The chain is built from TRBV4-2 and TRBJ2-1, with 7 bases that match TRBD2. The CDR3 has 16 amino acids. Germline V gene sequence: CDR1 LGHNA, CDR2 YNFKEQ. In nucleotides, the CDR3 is TGTGCCAGCAACCAAATTGCGGGAGAATCCTACAATGAGCAGTTCTTC. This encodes CASNQIAGESYNEQFF.

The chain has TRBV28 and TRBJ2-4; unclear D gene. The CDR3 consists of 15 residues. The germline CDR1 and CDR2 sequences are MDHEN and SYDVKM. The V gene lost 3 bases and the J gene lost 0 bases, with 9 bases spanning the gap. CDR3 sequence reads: CASSLGPLAKNIQYF. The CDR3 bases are TGTGCCAGCAGTTTGGGTCCCTTAGCCAAAAACATTCAGTACTTC.